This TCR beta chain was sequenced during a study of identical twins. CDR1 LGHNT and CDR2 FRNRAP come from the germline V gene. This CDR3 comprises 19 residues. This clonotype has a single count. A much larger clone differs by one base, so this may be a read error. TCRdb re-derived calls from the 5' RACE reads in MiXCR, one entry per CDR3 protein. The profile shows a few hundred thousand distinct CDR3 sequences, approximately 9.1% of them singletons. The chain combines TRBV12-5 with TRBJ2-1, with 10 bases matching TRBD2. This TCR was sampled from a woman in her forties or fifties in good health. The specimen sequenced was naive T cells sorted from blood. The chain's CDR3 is CASALAPSSSGSFHNEQFF. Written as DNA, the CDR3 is TGTGCTAGTGCTTTGGCACCCAGCTCTAGCGGGAGTTTCCACAATGAGCAGTTCTTC.